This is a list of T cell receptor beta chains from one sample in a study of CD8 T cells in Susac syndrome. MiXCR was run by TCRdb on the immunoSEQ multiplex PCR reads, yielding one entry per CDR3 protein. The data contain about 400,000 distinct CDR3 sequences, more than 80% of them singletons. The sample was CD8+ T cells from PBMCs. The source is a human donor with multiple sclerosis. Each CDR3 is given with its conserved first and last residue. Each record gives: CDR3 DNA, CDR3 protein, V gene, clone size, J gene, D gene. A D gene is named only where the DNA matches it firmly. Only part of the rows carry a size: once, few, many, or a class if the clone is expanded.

TGTGCCAGCAGCCAAGGGTTCACAGAGGGGAACACTGAAGCTTTCTTT CASSQGFTEGNTEAFF TRBV14 NA TRBJ1-1 NA
TGTGCCAGCAGTTTATGGTCAGGTCCCTACGAGCAGTACTTC CASSLWSGPYEQYF TRBV28 NA TRBJ2-7 NA
TGCGCCAGCAGCCTCAGGGAGGCAGGGGATTACTACAATGAGCAGTTCTTC CASSLREAGDYYNEQFF TRBV4-1 NA TRBJ2-1 NA
TGTGCCAGCAGTTACTTAGGGGTCGGTGAGGTGGAGCTGTTTTTT CASSYLGVGEVELFF TRBV6-5 NA TRBJ2-2 NA
TGTGCCAGCAGCCAAGATGCAGGGATGGAGGGGGCCGCGAGCACAGATACGCAGTATTTT CASSQDAGMEGAASTDTQYF TRBV14 once TRBJ2-3 NA
TGTGCCAGTAGTCTAACTAGCAACGAGCAGTTCTTC CASSLTSNEQFF TRBV12-3/TRBV12-4 NA TRBJ2-1 NA
TGTGCCAGCAGCGCCGGGACACCTAACTATGGCTACACCTTC CASSAGTPNYGYTF TRBV5-5 NA TRBJ1-2 NA
TGTGCCAGTAGTGTCATACCAGGGGGTACCACTGAAGCTTTCTTT CASSVIPGGTTEAFF TRBV19 NA TRBJ1-1 TRBD1
TGTGCCAGCAGTGAAGCCCTCCTGAGCGGGAGGTACGAGCAGTACTTC CASSEALLSGRYEQYF TRBV2 few TRBJ2-7 TRBD2
TGCAGCGTTGAAATGCGGCCTAACTCCTACGAGCAGTACTTC CSVEMRPNSYEQYF TRBV29-1 few TRBJ2-7 NA
TGTGCCAGCAGTTGGGGAGGGGACGTCTCCTACAATGAGCAGTTCTTC CASSWGGDVSYNEQFF TRBV27 NA TRBJ2-1 TRBD2
TGTGCCAGCTGGTCGACAGGGGCGTCCTACGAGCAGTACTTC CASWSTGASYEQYF TRBV6-1 few TRBJ2-7 TRBD1
TGTGCCAGCAGCTATGACCCGAATGATACGCAGTATTTT CASSYDPNDTQYF TRBV2 NA TRBJ2-3 NA
TGTGCCAGCAGGGAACAGGGGCCCGGGGAGCTGTTTTTT CASREQGPGELFF TRBV6-1 once TRBJ2-2 TRBD1
TGTGCTAGCAGCTTAGAGACAGGGCCTGGAAACACCATATATTTT CASSLETGPGNTIYF TRBV7-7 NA TRBJ1-3 TRBD1
TGTGCCAGTAGTAGCATATTTGAAGCTTTCTTT CASSSIFEAFF TRBV19 NA TRBJ1-1 NA
TGTGCCAGCAGCTTCTACAGGGGAGGCCACGAGCAGTACTTC CASSFYRGGHEQYF TRBV28 NA TRBJ2-7 NA
TGTGCCAGCAGGGAGATAACAGGGAACACTGAAGCTTTCTTT CASREITGNTEAFF TRBV27 NA TRBJ1-1 NA
TGTGCCAGCAGTGAGGTTCGGGACTTAACCAAAAACATTCAGTACTTC CASSEVRDLTKNIQYF TRBV5-6 NA TRBJ2-4 NA
TGCGCCAGCAGCCACTCCGGGACAGACAATTCACCCCTCCACTTT CASSHSGTDNSPLHF TRBV4-1 NA TRBJ1-6 TRBD1